A single TCR beta chain is shown here with its context. Its antigen is currently unknown. Per individual sample, total RNA of at least 5.5 micrograms was extracted. Combining a sample-barcoded 5' primer with a J-beta primer mix, a second PCR ran for roughly 6 to 12 cycles. TCRdb reprocessed the 5' RACE reads via MiXCR and lists one record per CDR3 protein. The sample lists 710,000 or so distinct CDR3 sequences, about 32% occurring once. After removal of 3 bases from V and 5 bases from J, the junction contained 10 bases not matched to a gene. The CDR3 has 16 residues. Germline-derived CDR1 and CDR2 are SNHLY and FYNNEI. The source of the sample is a study of blood T cells in healthy people across ages. Study-wide points: Per million T cells, TCR beta diversity dropped roughly linearly as age increased. The study found more naive CD4+ cells and higher diversity in long-lived than aged donors. Using unsorted PBMCs precluded a conclusive naive versus antigen-experienced comparison.

Sequenced input: blood. The clonotype was recovered from an elderly woman in good health. The rearrangement links TRBV2 to TRBJ1-1, with TRBD1 identical over 9 bases. For the CDR3, the DNA is TGTGCCAGCAGTGACAGCCTCACAGGGGGCGGGACTGAAGCTTTCTTT. The encoded protein is CASSDSLTGGGTEAFF.